A single T cell receptor (beta chain) is shown here with its context. Its antigen remains unidentified. V shed 10 bases and J shed 3 bases, with 18 bases lying between them. CDR3 length equals 14 residues. Germline CDR1 is PRHDT and CDR2 is FYEKMQ (reference sequence). TCR beta CDR3 regions were amplified from RNA. A first-round RT-PCR of the TCR CDR3 used the HTBI primer set. Each CDR3 protein is one row after TCRdb ran MiXCR on the multiplex PCR reads. Among 700,000 to 850,000 distinct CDR3 sequences listed, about a third were seen once. These data come from a study of T cells in Graves' hyperthyroidism and ophthalmopathy. Study findings and constraints: Stable hyperthyroidism was told apart from ophthalmopathy by a model built on 13 V-J features. Blood also contained most expanded thyroid clonotypes above 0.001.

Those with hyperthyroidism were 18 to 65 years old, newly diagnosed, and ill for under 2 months. Diagnoses were made from clinical symptoms, serum measures (thyroxine and TRAb), thyroid ultrasound and orbital computed tomography. The clonotype comes from a woman in her thirties or forties with Graves' hyperthyroidism. The chain carries TRBV13 and TRBJ1-2, with D maybe TRBD1 (5 bases). The sequencing sample was made of blood. The CDR3 region has the DNA TGTGCCACCAGGCAGGGATTTGGAGACTATGGCTACACCTTC. Residues: CATRQGFGDYGYTF.